One and the same sample provided the 15 T cell receptor beta chains below, sequenced in a study of T cells in Graves' hyperthyroidism and ophthalmopathy. The source material, RNA transcripts, was used to amplify TCR beta CDR3 regions. The TCR CDR3 was amplified in a first-round RT-PCR using the HTBI primer set. One entry per CDR3 protein results from TCRdb running MiXCR on the multiplex PCR reads. The table lists about 640,000 distinct CDR3 sequences, 20% of them singletons. The sequenced sample was blood. These receptors all stem from a man younger than 45 with Graves' ophthalmopathy.

This chain links TRBV19 with TRBJ2-1; TRBD2 might be the D (6 bases). The CDR3 runs to 16 residues. The germline gives CDR1 LNHDA, CDR2 SQIVND (reference sequence). V was clipped by 5 bases and J by 0 bases, with 14 bases between them. DNA of the CDR3: TGTGCCAGTAGTCAGGAGGGAGTTAGCTCCTACAATGAGCAGTTCTTC. This gives the protein CASSQEGVSSYNEQFF.

The CDR3 region has the DNA TGTGCCAGCAGCTTAACGGGACTATTCACAGATACGCAGTATTTT. Translating it yields CASSLTGLFTDTQYF. The J gene is TRBJ2-3, the V gene TRBV7-3; TRBD2 matches 7 bases. The V gene's germline CDR1 is SGHTA and CDR2 FQGTGA. The CDR3 has 15 residues. The V and J ends lost 0 bases and 2 bases, in that order; junction bases with no gene match: 2.

There are a few counts of this clonotype. The V gene is TRBV28, the J gene TRBJ1-4, with D possibly matching TRBD1 (6 bases). In germline, CDR1 is MDHEN, CDR2 SYDVKM. V was cut by 3 bases and J by 10 bases, with 15 bases left in between. This CDR3 is built from 14 residues. CDR3 nucleotide sequence: TGTGCCAGCAGTTTGGGGAGGGGGGGGGGAAAACTGTTTTTT. The encoded protein is CASSLGRGGGKLFF.

Only a few counts were recorded for this clonotype. This chain joins TRBV12-3 or TRBV12-4 and TRBJ2-7; possibly TRBD1 or TRBD2 for D (6 bases each). The CDR3 sequence is 14 residues long. The V and J ends lost 1 base and 3 bases respectively, with 10 bases between them. The CDR3 spells CASSLGGAYYEQYF. The CDR3 nucleotides are TGTGCCAGCAGTTTAGGGGGGGCGTACTACGAGCAGTACTTC.

This rearrangement joins TRBV20-1 to TRBJ2-4; D is tentatively TRBD1 or TRBD2 (5 bases each). The V gene's germline CDR1 is DFQATT and CDR2 SNEGSKA (reference sequence). The CDR3 is 14 residues long. V was cut by 6 bases and J by 1 base, with 13 bases left in between. In nucleotides, the CDR3 is TGCAGTGCAGGGGTGAGAGGGGCCAAAAACATTCAGTACTTC. Translating it yields CSAGVRGAKNIQYF.

The gene calls are TRBV7-2 and TRBJ1-1, with D perhaps TRBD1 (6 bases). The CDR3 length is 14 residues. Trimming stripped 7 bases from V and 3 bases from J, with 15 bases between. CDR1 SGHTA and CDR2 FQGNSA come from the germline V gene. The CDR3 region has the DNA TGTGCCAGCATGCAACAGGGCGGGGACACTGAAGCTTTCTTT. Translation: CASMQQGGDTEAFF.

This clonotype was detected many times. The rearrangement links TRBV20-1 to TRBJ2-1; 12 nucleotides agree with TRBD2. CDR3 length: 15 residues. Germline assignment: CDR1 DFQATT and CDR2 SNEGSKA (reference sequence). The ends lost 3 bases at V and 5 bases at J; junction bases unmatched: 5. The CDR3 sequence is CSASLLAGGNNEQFF. The CDR3, as DNA: TGCAGTGCTAGCCTCCTAGCGGGAGGGAACAATGAGCAGTTCTTC.

This clonotype was observed a few times. The chain combines TRBV6-1 with TRBJ1-5, with D possibly matching TRBD1 (6 bases). The CDR3 runs to 14 residues. Trimming shortened V by 6 bases and J by 7 bases, and 16 bases separated the two germline ends. From germline, CDR1 is MNHNS and CDR2 SASEGT. CDR3 DNA sequence: TGTGCCAGCAGGGAGGGGGGGGCAGGCCAGCCCCAGCATTTT. It translates to CASREGGAGQPQHF.

This clonotype turned up a few times. The rearrangement uses TRBV24-1 and TRBJ1-1; no clear D gene. Trimming stripped 2 bases from V and 2 bases from J, with 8 bases between. The V gene's germline CDR1 is KGHDR and CDR2 SFDVKD. The CDR3 consists of 14 residues. CDR3 DNA sequence: TGTGCCACCAGTGATTCACGGGCTAACACTGAAGCTTTCTTT. Encoded protein: CATSDSRANTEAFF.

This clonotype was seen a handful of times. This rearrangement joins TRBV6-5 to TRBJ2-1; no reliable D call. The CDR3 runs 13 residues. The germline V gene encodes CDR1 MNHEY and CDR2 SVGAGI. The ends were cut back, 0 bases at V and 9 bases at J, with 9 bases in the middle. In DNA form, the CDR3 reads TGTGCCAGCAGTTACTCGATAGGGCTTGAGCAGTTCTTC. This encodes CASSYSIGLEQFF.

The CDR3 loop is CASSYSAQPDTQYF. The CDR3 region has the DNA TGTGCCAGCAGTTACTCGGCACAGCCAGATACGCAGTATTTT. V is TRBV6-5 and J is TRBJ2-3, with D hard to call. The CDR3 is made up of 14 amino acids. Trimming left V 0 bases short and J 4 bases short, with 8 bases between. CDR1 MNHEY and CDR2 SVGAGI come from the germline V gene.

As regards this clonotype: This may be a read error: a much more frequent sequence differs by one nucleotide. The CDR3 sequence is CASSLGRGIEQYF. The CDR3 bases are TGTGCCAGCAGCTTAGGCAGGGGTATCGAGCAGTACTTC. The genes are TRBV11-2 and TRBJ2-7; D may be TRBD1 (6 bases). The length of the CDR3 is 13 residues. CDR1 and CDR2 from the germline V gene are SGHAT and FQNNGV. V lost 1 base and J lost 6, with 10 bases in between.

Only a few counts were recorded for this clonotype. The chain uses TRBV7-8 and TRBJ1-5; D is perhaps TRBD1 (6 bases). The CDR3 totals 16 residues. Germline V gives CDR1 SGHVS, CDR2 FQNEAQ. Trimming pared 5 bases from V and 0 bases from J, leaving 14 bases between. The CDR3 sequence is CASSQLGAPSNQPQHF. The CDR3 coding sequence is TGTGCCAGCAGCCAATTGGGGGCCCCTAGCAATCAGCCCCAGCATTTT.

The chain uses TRBV7-3 and TRBJ1-2; D is uncertain. The CDR3 consists of 14 residues. The V and J ends lost 0 bases and 3 bases respectively, with 8 bases between them. Germline values: CDR1 SGHTA, CDR2 FQGTGA. The CDR3 loop is CASSLTRTDYGYTF. The DNA of the CDR3 is TGTGCCAGCAGCTTAACAAGGACGGACTATGGCTACACCTTC. The variable domain in full, with the rest retrieved from reference TRBV7-3 and TRBJ1-2, is GAGVSQTPSNKVTEKGKYVELRCDPISGHTALYWYRQSLGQGPEFLIYFQGTGAADDSGLPNDRFFAVRPEGSVSTLKIQRTERGDSAVYLCASSLTRTDYGYTFGSGTRLTVV.

At least ten counts were recorded for this clonotype. The gene calls are TRBV3-1 and TRBJ1-5; 7 positions match TRBD1. Looked up from germline, CDR1 is LGHDT and CDR2 is YNNKEL (reference sequence). V dropped 3 bases and J dropped 2; count of bases not matched to a gene: 4. CDR3 size: 15 residues. The CDR3 here is CASSQGGQGNQPQHF. The CDR3 DNA follows: TGTGCCAGCAGCCAGGGCGGACAGGGCAATCAGCCCCAGCATTTT.